The T cell receptor beta chain described here comes from a study of chemoradiotherapy in HPV16-positive cancers. Overall study context: A couple of HPV16-positive patients' cells yielded candidate HPV-specific clones and common motifs.

Repeated repertoire sampling spanned the course of chemoradiotherapy. Losses at the gene ends were 1 base for V and 4 bases for J; bases not matched to a gene: 1. In germline, CDR1 is SGHAT, CDR2 FQDESV (reference sequence). The CDR3 runs 14 residues. Study results and limitations: Non-HPV-specific T cells did not expand in tumors during treatment, whereas candidate HPV-specific clones and E7-related motifs did.

Using immunoSEQ multiplex PCR, the repertoire was profiled, and TCRdb retains in-frame clones only, with some absent. The table has roughly 40,000 clones, more than 65% seen once. As for this clone: Its antigen is unidentified.

The sequencing used blood, collected from a patient who underwent chemoradiotherapy. The TCR sequence derives from a human donor with HPV-associated anogenital cancer. The rearrangement uses TRBV11-1 and TRBJ1-1, with 9 bases aligning to TRBD1. The CDR3 bases are TGTGCCAGCAGCTTAGTGACAGGGGGCACTGAAGCTTTCTTT. Encoded protein: CASSLVTGGTEAFF. Together with reference TRBV11-1 and TRBJ1-1, the CDR3 gives the full variable domain: EAEVAQSPRYKITEKSQAVAFWCDPISGHATLYWYRQILGQGPELLVQFQDESVVDDSQLPKDRFSAERLKGVDSTLKIQPAELGDSAMYLCASSLVTGGTEAFFGQGTRLTVV.